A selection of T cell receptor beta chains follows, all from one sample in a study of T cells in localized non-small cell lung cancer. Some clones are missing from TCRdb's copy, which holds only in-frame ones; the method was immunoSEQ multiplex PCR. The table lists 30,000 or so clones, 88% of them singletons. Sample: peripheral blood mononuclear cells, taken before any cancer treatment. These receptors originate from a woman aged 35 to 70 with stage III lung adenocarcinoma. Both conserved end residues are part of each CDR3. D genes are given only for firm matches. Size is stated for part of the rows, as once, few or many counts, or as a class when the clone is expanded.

CASSLEGEPSTDTQYF,TGCGCCAGCAGCTTGGAAGGGGAACCTAGCACAGATACGCAGTATTTT,.,TRBJ2-3,.,TRBV5-1,16
CSVPRDSNTGELFF,TGCAGCGTGCCCAGGGACTCGAACACCGGGGAGCTGTTTTTT,.,TRBJ2-2,.,TRBV29-1,14
CASSARAGGTDTQYF,TGTGCCAGCAGCGCACGCGCGGGGGGCACAGATACGCAGTATTTT,TRBD2,TRBJ2-3,.,TRBV2,15
CASSQGLAGGRTKNIQYF,TGCGCCAGCAGCCAAGGACTAGCGGGGGGCCGGACCAAAAACATTCAGTACTTC,TRBD2,TRBJ2-4,.,TRBV4-1,18
CASSLGPQYF,TGTGCCAGCAGTCTAGGACCGCAGTACTTC,.,TRBJ2-7,once,TRBV2,10
CASSLDRASSYNEQFF,TGTGCCAGCAGCTTAGACCGGGCGAGCTCCTACAATGAGCAGTTCTTC,.,TRBJ2-1,.,TRBV5-4,16
CASSFQGGIYGYTF,TGTGCCAGCAGCTTTCAGGGGGGTATCTATGGCTACACCTTC,TRBD1,TRBJ1-2,.,TRBV7-3,14
CASSPVGENEQFF,TGTGCCAGCAGCCCGGTGGGGGAAAATGAGCAGTTCTTC,.,TRBJ2-1,.,TRBV7-6,13
CASSLAVRDDYEQYF,TGTGCCAGCAGCTTAGCAGTCCGGGACGACTACGAGCAGTACTTC,.,TRBJ2-7,.,TRBV7-6,15
CASSFRDRAYTQYF,TGTGCCAGCAGCTTCCGGGACAGGGCGTATACGCAGTATTTT,TRBD1,TRBJ2-3,.,TRBV11-1,14
CASSPLQPGNTIYF,TGTGCCAGCAGCCCCCTCCAGCCTGGAAACACCATATATTTT,.,TRBJ1-3,once,TRBV28,14
CASSEAVGENSPLHF,TGTGCCAGCAGTGAAGCGGTCGGGGAGAATTCACCCCTCCACTTT,.,TRBJ1-6,few,TRBV25-1,15
CASSLSNSPLHF,TGTGCCAGCAGCTTATCTAATTCACCCCTCCACTTT,.,TRBJ1-6,few,TRBV7-2,12
CASSEWGRGSDYGYTF,TGTGCCAGCAGTGAATGGGGTAGGGGCAGTGACTATGGCTACACCTTC,.,TRBJ1-2,.,TRBV25-1,16
CATSRDPGASGNTIYF,TGTGCCACCAGCAGAGATCCCGGGGCCTCTGGAAACACCATATATTTT,.,TRBJ1-3,.,TRBV15,16
CASSLLGGALEQFF,TGTGCCAGCAGTCTCCTTGGGGGTGCCCTTGAGCAGTTCTTC,.,TRBJ2-1,.,TRBV6-5,14
CASSLEQGADTQYF,TGCGCCAGCAGCTTGGAACAGGGGGCAGATACGCAGTATTTT,TRBD1,TRBJ2-3,once,TRBV5-1,14
CASSSGLAGLYNEQFF,TGTGCCAGTAGTTCGGGACTAGCGGGCCTCTACAATGAGCAGTTCTTC,TRBD2,TRBJ2-1,.,TRBV19,16
CASRPGHGVGYGYTF,TGTGCCAGCAGGCCGGGACACGGGGTGGGCTATGGCTACACCTTC,.,TRBJ1-2,once,TRBV28,15
CATSRGSGSYEQYF,TGTGCCACCAGCAGAGGATCAGGGAGCTACGAGCAGTACTTC,.,TRBJ2-7,.,TRBV15,14
CASSLPYLTGGEAFF,TGTGCCAGCAGCCTCCCCTACTTGACTGGGGGTGAAGCTTTCTTT,.,TRBJ1-1,.,TRBV6-1,15
CASSAFQRGAYNEQFF,TGTGCCAGCAGCGCTTTCCAGCGGGGGGCCTACAATGAGCAGTTCTTC,TRBD2,TRBJ2-1,.,TRBV11-2,16
CASSLAVGPLHF,TGTGCCAGCAGCTTAGCGGTCGGCCCTCTCCACTTT,.,TRBJ1-6,.,TRBV7-2,12
CASSLASAYNEQFF,TGTGCCAGCAGCTTGGCTAGCGCCTACAATGAGCAGTTCTTC,.,TRBJ2-1,.,TRBV5-6,14
CASKSNGPYEQYF,TGCGCCAGCAAATCCAACGGCCCCTACGAGCAGTACTTC,.,TRBJ2-7,.,TRBV5-1,13
CASSLPSGSPYEQYF,TGTGCCAGCAGTTTACCTAGCGGGAGCCCCTACGAGCAGTACTTC,TRBD2,TRBJ2-7,.,TRBV28,15
CASTFQGARVPNTEAFF,TGTGCCAGCACCTTCCAGGGGGCGCGGGTTCCGAACACTGAAGCTTTCTTT,TRBD1,TRBJ1-1,.,TRBV2,17
CASSPSTEAFF,TGTGCCAGCTCCCCGTCCACTGAAGCTTTCTTT,.,TRBJ1-1,.,TRBV18,11
CASSKEASGGFTGELFF,TGTGCCAGCAGCAAAGAGGCGAGCGGAGGGTTCACCGGGGAGCTGTTTTTT,.,TRBJ2-2,.,TRBV21-1,17
CASSLVAAYEQYF,TGTGCCAGCAGCTTGGTCGCAGCCTACGAGCAGTACTTC,.,TRBJ2-7,.,TRBV11-2,13
CASSTPRGAGETQYF,TGTGCCAGCAGCACGCCTCGGGGGGCCGGAGAGACCCAGTACTTC,.,TRBJ2-5,.,TRBV11-1,15
CASSYSSSGSGELFF,TGTGCCAGCAGTTACTCGAGTTCTGGGTCCGGGGAGCTGTTTTTT,.,TRBJ2-2,.,TRBV6-6,15
CAISRDGSTDTQYF,TGTGCCATCAGCCGGGACGGGTCCACAGATACGCAGTATTTT,.,TRBJ2-3,.,TRBV10-3,14
CAWSVWGGTEAFF,TGTGCCTGGAGTGTATGGGGCGGCACTGAAGCTTTCTTT,.,TRBJ1-1,.,TRBV30,13
CASSEQGYSNQPQHF,TGTGCCAGCAGTGAACAGGGGTATAGCAATCAGCCCCAGCATTTT,TRBD1,TRBJ1-5,.,TRBV7-9,15
CASSQGQVAYNEQFF,TGCGCCAGCAGCCAAGGACAGGTGGCCTACAATGAGCAGTTCTTC,.,TRBJ2-1,.,TRBV4-1,15
CASSQDLGLLDNEQFF,TGCGCCAGCAGCCAAGATCTAGGGTTACTCGACAATGAGCAGTTCTTC,.,TRBJ2-1,.,TRBV4-3,16
CASSATASSNQPQHF,TGTGCCAGCAGCGCGACAGCTAGCAGCAATCAGCCCCAGCATTTT,.,TRBJ1-5,.,TRBV9,15
CASSVERGVYNEQFF,TGTGCCAGCAGTGTAGAACGGGGGGTCTACAATGAGCAGTTCTTC,TRBD2,TRBJ2-1,once,TRBV6-4,15
CASSQDRHNEQFF,TGTGCCAGCAGCCAAGATAGGCACAATGAGCAGTTCTTC,.,TRBJ2-1,.,TRBV4-2,13
CASSLGSPGNEQFF,TGTGCCAGCAGCTTAGGCTCCCCCGGGAATGAGCAGTTCTTC,.,TRBJ2-1,.,TRBV11-3,14
CASSARMNTGELFF,TGTGCCAGCAGTGCCCGGATGAACACTGGGGAGCTGTTTTTT,.,TRBJ2-2,.,TRBV2,14
CASSLRDSMRDTQYF,TGTGCCAGCAGCCTGCGGGACAGCATGAGGGATACGCAGTATTTT,.,TRBJ2-3,.,TRBV7-2,15
CASSFRDRSSYEQYF,TGTGCCAGCAGCTTCCGGGACAGGAGCTCCTACGAGCAGTACTTC,TRBD1,TRBJ2-7,.,TRBV7-8,15
CASSPRDRGDLYGYTF,TGTGCCAGCAGCCCTCGGGACAGGGGGGACCTCTATGGCTACACCTTC,TRBD1,TRBJ1-2,once,TRBV7-9,16
CASSQEVGGPGELFF,TGCGCCAGCAGCCAAGAGGTGGGGGGACCCGGGGAGCTGTTTTTT,.,TRBJ2-2,.,TRBV4-3,15
CASNTGGIGGYTF,TGTGCCAGCAACACAGGGGGCATTGGCGGCTACACCTTC,TRBD1,TRBJ1-2,.,TRBV2,13
CASSFLQGPRGHGNTIYF,TGTGCCAGCAGTTTCCTACAGGGTCCCCGGGGTCATGGAAACACCATATATTTT,.,TRBJ1-3,few,TRBV27,18
CASSEEGADNSPLHF,TGTGCCAGCAGTGAGGAGGGGGCGGATAATTCACCCCTCCACTTT,TRBD1,TRBJ1-6,few,TRBV6-4,15
CASSSGMYQETQYF,TGTGCCAGCAGCTCCGGAATGTACCAAGAGACCCAGTACTTC,.,TRBJ2-5,.,TRBV5-6,14
CASSTGLSTYEQYF,TGTGCCAGCAGTACAGGGCTAAGTACCTACGAGCAGTACTTC,.,TRBJ2-7,once,TRBV25-1,14
CASSPGQGDEQYF,TGTGCCAGCTCACCGGGACAGGGCGACGAGCAGTACTTC,TRBD1,TRBJ2-7,.,TRBV18,13
CASSPRLAGGRLSYEQYF,TGCGCCAGCAGCCCACGACTAGCGGGGGGCCGCCTCTCCTACGAGCAGTACTTC,TRBD2,TRBJ2-7,.,TRBV5-1,18
CAWSGTGRYQPQHF,TGTGCCTGGTCCGGGACAGGTAGATACCAGCCCCAGCATTTT,TRBD1,TRBJ1-5,.,TRBV30,14
CASSLSQISYNEQFF,TGCGCCAGCAGCTTGTCTCAGATATCCTACAATGAGCAGTTCTTC,.,TRBJ2-1,.,TRBV5-1,15
CASTGSGPMGGYTF,TGTGCCTCCACTGGGAGCGGGCCTATGGGGGGCTACACCTTC,.,TRBJ1-2,.,TRBV19,14
CASSPQGLAGYTF,TGCGCCAGCAGCCCACAGGGCCTGGCGGGCTACACCTTC,.,TRBJ1-2,.,TRBV5-1,13